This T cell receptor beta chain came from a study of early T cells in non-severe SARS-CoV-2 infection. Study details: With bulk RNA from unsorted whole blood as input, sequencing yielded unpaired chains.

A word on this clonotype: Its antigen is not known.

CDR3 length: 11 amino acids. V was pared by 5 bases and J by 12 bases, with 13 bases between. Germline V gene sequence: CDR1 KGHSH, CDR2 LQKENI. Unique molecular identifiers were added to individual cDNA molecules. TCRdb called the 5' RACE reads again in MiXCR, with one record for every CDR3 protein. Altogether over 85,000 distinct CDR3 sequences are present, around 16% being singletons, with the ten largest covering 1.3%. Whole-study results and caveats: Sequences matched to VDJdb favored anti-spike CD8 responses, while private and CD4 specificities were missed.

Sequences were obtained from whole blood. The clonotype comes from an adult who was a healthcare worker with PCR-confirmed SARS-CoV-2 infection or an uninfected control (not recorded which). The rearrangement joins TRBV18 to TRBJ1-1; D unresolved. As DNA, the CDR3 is TGTGCCAGCTCATCGGACGCCGGAACTTTCTTT. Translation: CASSSDAGTFF.